This paragraph covers one T cell receptor (beta chain) sequence. Clones were sequenced by immunoSEQ multiplex PCR, and TCRdb holds only the in-frame ones, with some missing. Of roughly 150,000 clones listed, roughly 84% are singletons. These data are taken from a study of blood T cell repertoires in COVID-19. Study as a whole: T cells, B-cell-depleted T cells, or PBMCs supplied cDNA or gDNA.

Contact with a PCR-confirmed or clinician-diagnosed COVID-19 case occurred within 2 weeks of entry. The CDR3 has 15 residues. Germline-derived CDR1 and CDR2 are MGHRA and YSYEKL. Unmatched junction bases numbered 6, after V lost 0 bases and J lost 5 bases. Material for sequencing was PBMCs or T cells enriched from blood (not recorded which). The chain carries TRBV4-1 and TRBJ2-5; 7 bases match TRBD2. This sequence originates from a man between 70 and 80 years old who had been exposed to COVID-19. The CDR3, as DNA: TGCGCCAGCAGCCAAGATAGGACTAGAGGGGAGACCCAGTACTTC. As protein: CASSQDRTRGETQYF.